This T cell receptor beta chain was observed in a study of PD-1 blockade in classical Hodgkin lymphoma (TCRdb year 2020). Background for the entire study: Nivolumab dosing was 3 mg/kg intravenously every 2 weeks, continuing until either disease progression or unacceptable toxicity. The study used CyTOF and TCR beta sequencing to define a peripheral blood immune signature of response to PD-1 blockade in classical Hodgkin lymphoma. The investigation overall reported the following: The study covered only a single clinical trial cohort, and the causes of the repertoire differences, possibly disease activity or prior therapy, were still not defined. A significant rise by C4D1 was seen in CD4+ but not CD8+ TCR diversity (p=0.0027 vs p=0.16), with the rise being most apparent in complete responders (p=0.02). Trial patients achieving complete response had baseline diversity similar to newly diagnosed patients, whereas partial responders and progressors had significantly lower diversity. Diversity was lower in patients who began nivolumab less than 1 year after ASCT, so these patients were left out of later analyses to avoid confounding by immune reconstitution. Newly diagnosed patients were reported to have lower baseline TCR diversity than healthy donors, and relapsed/refractory patients were reported to have lower baseline TCR diversity still.

Genomic DNA was isolated using the Qiagen DNeasy kit from unsorted PBMCs as well as from negatively selected CD4+ and CD8+ fractions. TCR beta CDR3 regions were subjected to amplification by immunoSEQ multiplex PCR with primers that anneal to V and J segments. A synthetic immune receptor repertoire was used to minimize amplification bias, and any residual bias was removed computationally once sequencing was done. Concerning the study's data processing: Repertoire diversity was quantified as the Shannon entropy index using custom Python scripts. The unsorted, CD4+ and CD8+ repertoires were each analyzed separately, with the exception of combined analyses, where CD4+ and CD8+ sequences were merged in silico. Clonal expansion was defined as at least a 2-fold frequency increase after treatment relative to C1D1, with a pseudocount of 0.5 for undetected baseline clones. Singleton clones were defined as clones with 0 or 1 copy at C1D1, and non-singleton clones were defined as clones with 2 or more copies. Clones expanded in unsorted samples were assigned a CD4+, CD8+ or unknown annotation through matching of protein sequences in sorted samples from the same patient. Wilcoxon tests on paired samples were used to test diversity changes from C1D1 to C4D1. TCRdb provides this immuneACCESS table in a form limited to in-frame rearrangements. Some clones are lacking; in checked studies, under half of them reflect an unresolved V gene, and why the rest are absent is not known. The V and J calls and clone size were taken over from that table, and D and trimming were inferred from the DNA. This sample lists some 110,000 clones; roughly 90% were detected once. 15% to 20% of the sample goes to the ten largest clones.

V was cut back by 7 bases and J by 4 bases, leaving a gap of 8 bases between them. Based on the germline V gene, the CDR1 and CDR2 sequences are SNHLY and FYNNEI. The CDR3 measures 12 amino acids from cysteine to phenylalanine. Only the CDR3 DNA stays, 36 bases, in frame from base 1. This sample's time point label indicates: cycle 4 day 1 (C4D1), after about 6 weeks of nivolumab. Relapse after autologous stem cell transplantation had occurred in all trial patients, and cohorts A, B and C were distinguished by prior brentuximab vedotin exposure. The trial cohort was composed of approximately 60 patients with relapsed/refractory classical Hodgkin lymphoma, for whom complete response, partial response or progressive disease was recorded as best overall response. Single-agent nivolumab was administered to trial patients in the multi-cohort phase II CheckMate 205 trial. An independent review committee assessed best overall response by applying the 2007 International Working Group response criteria. Trial PBMCs were collected just before the start of nivolumab (C1D1) and during therapy at cycle 2 day 1 and cycle 4 day 1. Peripheral blood was collected in 8 mL Vacutainer Cell Preparation Tubes, from which PBMCs were isolated by centrifugation and then cryopreserved.

On this clone itself: Its antigen has not been determined. The sample holds no much larger clone one base away, and base qualities are not on file.

This sequence uses TRBV2 and TRBJ2-1; no D gene is confidently identified. This receptor was identified in a human donor with classical Hodgkin lymphoma. Sequences were derived from peripheral blood mononuclear cells (PBMCs), sampled before the fourth cycle of nivolumab. The bases read TGTGCCAGCACTGCTAGTTACAATGAGCAGTTCTTC. Its protein product is CASTASYNEQFF.